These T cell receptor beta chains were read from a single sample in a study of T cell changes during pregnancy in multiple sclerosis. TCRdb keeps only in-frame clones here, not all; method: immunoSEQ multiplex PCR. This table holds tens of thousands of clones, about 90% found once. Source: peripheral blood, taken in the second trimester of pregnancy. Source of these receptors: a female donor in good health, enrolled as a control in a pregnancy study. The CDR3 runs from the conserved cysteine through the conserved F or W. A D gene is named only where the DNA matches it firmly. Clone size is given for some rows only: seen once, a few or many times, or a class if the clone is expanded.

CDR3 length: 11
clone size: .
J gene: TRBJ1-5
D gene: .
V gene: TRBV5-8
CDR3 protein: CASSGLQPQHF
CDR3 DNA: TGTGCCAGCAGCGGCCTTCAGCCCCAGCATTTT

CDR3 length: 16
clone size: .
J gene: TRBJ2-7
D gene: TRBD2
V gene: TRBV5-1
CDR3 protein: CASSPLTSGDLYEQYF
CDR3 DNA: TGCGCCAGCAGCCCCCTGACTAGCGGGGACCTCTACGAGCAGTACTTC

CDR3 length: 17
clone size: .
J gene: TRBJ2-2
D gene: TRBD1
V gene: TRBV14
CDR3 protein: CASSRLGQTANTGELFF
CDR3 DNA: TGTGCCAGCAGCCGCCTGGGACAGACCGCGAACACCGGGGAGCTGTTTTTT

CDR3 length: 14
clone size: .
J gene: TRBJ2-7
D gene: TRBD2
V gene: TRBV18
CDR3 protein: CASSLRGATYEQYF
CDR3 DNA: TGTGCCAGCTCATTGCGGGGGGCCACCTACGAGCAGTACTTC

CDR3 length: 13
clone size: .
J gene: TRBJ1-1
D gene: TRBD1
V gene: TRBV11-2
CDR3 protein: CASSFTGGAEAFF
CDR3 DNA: TGTGCCAGCAGCTTTACAGGGGGCGCTGAAGCTTTCTTT

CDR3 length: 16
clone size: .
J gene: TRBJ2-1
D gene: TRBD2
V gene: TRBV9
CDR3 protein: CASSERGLAGDNEQFF
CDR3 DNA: TGTGCCAGCAGCGAGAGGGGACTAGCGGGAGATAATGAGCAGTTCTTC

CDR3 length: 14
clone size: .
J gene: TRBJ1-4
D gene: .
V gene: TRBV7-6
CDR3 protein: CASSLRAGDEKLFF
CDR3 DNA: TGTGCCAGCAGCTTAAGGGCAGGGGATGAAAAACTGTTTTTT

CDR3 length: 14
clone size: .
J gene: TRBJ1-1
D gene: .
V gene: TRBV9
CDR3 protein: CASSVGSGNTEAFF
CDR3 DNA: TGTGCCAGCAGCGTAGGATCAGGGAACACTGAAGCTTTCTTT

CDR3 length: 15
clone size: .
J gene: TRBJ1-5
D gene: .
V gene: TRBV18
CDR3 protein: CASSPGGLSNQPQHF
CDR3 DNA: TGTGCCAGCTCCCCGGGGGGTTTGAGCAATCAGCCCCAGCATTTT

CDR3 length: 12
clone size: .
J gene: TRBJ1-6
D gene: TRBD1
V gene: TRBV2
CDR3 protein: CASGTGRSPLHF
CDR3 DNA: TGTGCCAGCGGGACAGGGCGTTCACCCCTCCACTTT

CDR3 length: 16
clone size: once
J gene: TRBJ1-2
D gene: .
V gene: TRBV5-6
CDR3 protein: CASSLPRGIANYGYTF
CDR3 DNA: TGTGCCAGCAGCTTGCCTCGGGGAATAGCTAACTATGGCTACACCTTC

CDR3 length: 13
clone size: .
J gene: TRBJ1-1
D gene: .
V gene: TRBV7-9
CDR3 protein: CASSMGGNTEAFF
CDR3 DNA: TGTGCCAGCAGCATGGGGGGAAACACTGAAGCTTTCTTT

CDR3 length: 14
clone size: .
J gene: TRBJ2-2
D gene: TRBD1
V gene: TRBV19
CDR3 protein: CASSGQGATGELFF
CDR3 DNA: TGTGCCAGTAGTGGACAGGGGGCGACCGGGGAGCTGTTTTTT

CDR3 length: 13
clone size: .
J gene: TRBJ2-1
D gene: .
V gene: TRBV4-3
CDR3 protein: CASSQYFGNEQFF
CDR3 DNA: .

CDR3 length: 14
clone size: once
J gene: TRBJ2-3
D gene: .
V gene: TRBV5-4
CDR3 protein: CASSLISGTDTQYF
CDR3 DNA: TGTGCCAGCAGCTTGATCAGCGGCACAGATACGCAGTATTTT

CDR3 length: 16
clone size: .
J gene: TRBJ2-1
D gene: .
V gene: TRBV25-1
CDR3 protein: CASSERGGSSYNEQFF
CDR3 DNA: TGTGCCAGCAGTGAACGGGGTGGGAGCTCCTACAATGAGCAGTTCTTC

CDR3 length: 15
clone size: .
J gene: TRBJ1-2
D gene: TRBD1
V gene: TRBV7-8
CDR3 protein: CASSPQGVPDYGYTF
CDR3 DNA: TGTGCCAGCAGCCCACAGGGGGTCCCCGACTATGGCTACACCTTC

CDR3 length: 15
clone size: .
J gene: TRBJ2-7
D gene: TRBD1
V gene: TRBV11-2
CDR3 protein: CASSSTRDRNGEQYF
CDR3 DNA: TGTGCCAGCAGCTCAACCAGGGACAGGAACGGTGAGCAGTACTTC

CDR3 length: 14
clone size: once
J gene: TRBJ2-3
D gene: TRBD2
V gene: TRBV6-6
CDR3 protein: CASSTSGGTDTQYF
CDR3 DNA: TGTGCCAGCAGTACTAGCGGGGGTACAGATACGCAGTATTTT

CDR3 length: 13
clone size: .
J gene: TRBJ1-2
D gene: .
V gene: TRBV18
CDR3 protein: CASSPEGAYGYTF
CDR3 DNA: TGTGCCAGCTCACCAGAGGGCGCCTATGGCTACACCTTC

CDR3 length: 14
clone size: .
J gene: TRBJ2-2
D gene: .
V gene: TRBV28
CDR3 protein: CASSFSGFTGELFF
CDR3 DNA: TGTGCCAGCAGTTTTTCAGGATTTACCGGGGAGCTGTTTTTT

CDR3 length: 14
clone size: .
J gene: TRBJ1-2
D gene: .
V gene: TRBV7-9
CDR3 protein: CASSVIAGNYGYTF
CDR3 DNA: TGTGCCAGCAGCGTAATAGCAGGGAACTATGGCTACACCTTC

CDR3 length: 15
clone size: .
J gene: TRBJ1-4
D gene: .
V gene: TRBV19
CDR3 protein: CASSILDTVYEKLFF
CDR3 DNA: TGTGCCAGTAGTATCTTGGACACGGTCTATGAAAAACTGTTTTTT

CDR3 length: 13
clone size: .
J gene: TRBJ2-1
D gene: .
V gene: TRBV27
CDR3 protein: CASSNPGEAEQFF
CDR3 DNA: TGTGCCAGCAGTAACCCTGGTGAAGCAGAGCAGTTCTTC

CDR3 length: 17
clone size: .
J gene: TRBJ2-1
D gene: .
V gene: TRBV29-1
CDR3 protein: CSVAGSQRMSSYNEQFF
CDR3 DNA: TGCAGCGTTGCGGGCTCCCAGCGGATGAGCTCCTACAATGAGCAGTTCTTC

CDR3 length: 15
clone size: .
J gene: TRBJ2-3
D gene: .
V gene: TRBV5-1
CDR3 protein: CASGLGQGSTDTQYF
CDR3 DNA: TGCGCCAGCGGCTTGGGGCAGGGCAGCACAGATACGCAGTATTTT

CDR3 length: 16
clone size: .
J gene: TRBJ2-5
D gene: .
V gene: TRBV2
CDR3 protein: CASSGRRGAYQETQYF
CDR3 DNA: TGTGCCAGCAGTGGCAGGAGGGGCGCCTACCAAGAGACCCAGTACTTC

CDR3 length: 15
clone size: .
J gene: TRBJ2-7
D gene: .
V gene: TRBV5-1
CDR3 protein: CASSRTDFAADEQYF
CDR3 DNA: TGCGCCAGCAGCCGGACGGACTTCGCGGCGGACGAGCAGTACTTC

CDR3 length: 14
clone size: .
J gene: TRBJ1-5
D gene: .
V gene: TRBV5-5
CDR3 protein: CASSLASGFQPQHF
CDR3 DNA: TGTGCCAGCAGCTTGGCTTCAGGGTTTCAGCCCCAGCATTTT

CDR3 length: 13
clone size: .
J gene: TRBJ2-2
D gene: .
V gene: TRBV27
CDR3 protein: CASIPSNTGELFF
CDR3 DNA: TGTGCCAGCATTCCATCGAACACCGGGGAGCTGTTTTTT

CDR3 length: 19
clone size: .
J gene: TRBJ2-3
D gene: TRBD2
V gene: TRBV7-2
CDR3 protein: CASSLTLGLAGRSTDTQYF
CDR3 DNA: TGTGCCAGCAGCTTAACCCTCGGACTAGCGGGGAGGAGCACAGATACGCAGTATTTT

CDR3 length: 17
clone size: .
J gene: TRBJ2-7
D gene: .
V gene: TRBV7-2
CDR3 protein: CASSLYRGASGTYEQYF
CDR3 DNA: TGTGCCAGCAGCTTATATCGGGGGGCTAGCGGAACCTACGAGCAGTACTTC

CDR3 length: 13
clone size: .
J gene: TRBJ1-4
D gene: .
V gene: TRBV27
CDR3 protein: CASSSWGDEKLFF
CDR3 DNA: TGTGCCAGCAGTTCATGGGGGGACGAAAAACTGTTTTTT

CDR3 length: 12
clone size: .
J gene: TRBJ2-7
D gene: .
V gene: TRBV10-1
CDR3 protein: CASTALSYEQYF
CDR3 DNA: TGCGCCAGCACTGCGCTTTCGTACGAGCAGTACTTC

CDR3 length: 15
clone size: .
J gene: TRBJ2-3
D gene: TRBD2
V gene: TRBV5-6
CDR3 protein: CASSWRGGRTDTQYF
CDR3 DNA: TGTGCCAGCAGCTGGCGGGGGGGCCGCACAGATACGCAGTATTTT

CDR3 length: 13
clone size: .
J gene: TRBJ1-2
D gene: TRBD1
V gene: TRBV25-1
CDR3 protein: CASVGTGGNGYTF
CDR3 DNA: TGTGCCAGCGTTGGGACAGGGGGCAATGGCTACACCTTC

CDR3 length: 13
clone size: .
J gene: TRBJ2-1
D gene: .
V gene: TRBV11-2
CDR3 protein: CASSLVAWQEQFF
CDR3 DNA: TGTGCCAGCAGCTTAGTAGCCTGGCAGGAGCAGTTCTTC

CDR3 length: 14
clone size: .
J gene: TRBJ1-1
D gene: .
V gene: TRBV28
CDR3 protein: CASSLREMNTEAFF
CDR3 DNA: TGTGCCAGCAGTTTGAGGGAGATGAACACTGAAGCTTTCTTT

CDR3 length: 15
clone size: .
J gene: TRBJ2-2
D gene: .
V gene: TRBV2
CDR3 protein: CASSGQGLGTGELFF
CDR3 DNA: TGTGCCAGCAGTGGCCAGGGGTTGGGCACCGGGGAGCTGTTTTTT

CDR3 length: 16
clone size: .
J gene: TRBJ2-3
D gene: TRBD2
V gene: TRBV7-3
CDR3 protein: CASSFGLVMCSDTQYF
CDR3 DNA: TGTGCCAGCAGCTTTGGACTAGTTATGTGTTCGGATACGCAGTATTTT

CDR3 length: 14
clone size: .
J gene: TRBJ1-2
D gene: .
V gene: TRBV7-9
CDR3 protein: CASSSSRGSYGYTF
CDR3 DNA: TGTGCCAGCAGCTCGAGCAGGGGTAGCTATGGCTACACCTTC

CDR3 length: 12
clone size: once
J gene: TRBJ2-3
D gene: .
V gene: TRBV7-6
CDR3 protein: CASSPSPPTQYF
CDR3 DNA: TGTGCCAGCAGCCCTTCCCCCCCGACGCAGTATTTT

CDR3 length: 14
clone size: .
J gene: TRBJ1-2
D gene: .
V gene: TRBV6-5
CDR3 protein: CASSYSGGSAGYTF
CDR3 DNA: TGTGCCAGCAGTTACTCGGGGGGGTCGGCTGGCTACACCTTC

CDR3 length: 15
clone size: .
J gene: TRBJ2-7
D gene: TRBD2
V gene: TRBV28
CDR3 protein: CASRTSGRAIPEQYF
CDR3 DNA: TGTGCCAGCAGAACTAGCGGGAGGGCCATCCCCGAGCAGTACTTC

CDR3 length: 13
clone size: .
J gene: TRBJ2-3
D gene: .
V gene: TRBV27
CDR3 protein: CASMAASTDTQYF
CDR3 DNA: TGTGCCAGCATGGCCGCTAGCACAGATACGCAGTATTTT

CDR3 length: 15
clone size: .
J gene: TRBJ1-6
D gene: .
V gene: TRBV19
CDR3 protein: CASTVGWDTNSPLHF
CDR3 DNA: TGTGCCAGTACCGTAGGTTGGGACACCAATTCACCCCTCCACTTT

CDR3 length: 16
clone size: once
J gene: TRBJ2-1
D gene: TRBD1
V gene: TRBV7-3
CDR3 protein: CASSPTGQGDYNEQFF
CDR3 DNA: TGTGCCAGCAGCCCTACAGGGCAGGGGGACTACAATGAGCAGTTCTTC

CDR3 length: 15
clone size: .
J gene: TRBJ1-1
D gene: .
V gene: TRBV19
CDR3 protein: CASSMPPVGGTEAFF
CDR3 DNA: TGTGCCAGTAGTATGCCCCCTGTCGGGGGAACTGAAGCTTTCTTT

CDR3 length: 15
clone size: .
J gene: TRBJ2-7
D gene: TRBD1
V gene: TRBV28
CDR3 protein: CASSLPPDRPYEQYF
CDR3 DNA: TGTGCCAGCAGTTTACCTCCGGACAGGCCCTACGAGCAGTACTTC

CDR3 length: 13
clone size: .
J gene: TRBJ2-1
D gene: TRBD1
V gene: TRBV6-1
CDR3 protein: CASKRQGDYEQFF
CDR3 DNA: TGTGCCAGCAAGCGACAGGGGGATTACGAGCAGTTCTTC

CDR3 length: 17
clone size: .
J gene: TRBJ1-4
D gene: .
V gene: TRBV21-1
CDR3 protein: CASSKALWTGLSEKLFF
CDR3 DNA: TGTGCCAGCAGCAAAGCGCTCTGGACAGGGCTTAGCGAAAAACTGTTTTTT

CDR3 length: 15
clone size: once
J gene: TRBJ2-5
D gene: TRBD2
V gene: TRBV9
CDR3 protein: CASSVEGAGGETQYF
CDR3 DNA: TGTGCCAGCAGCGTAGAAGGAGCGGGGGGAGAGACCCAGTACTTC

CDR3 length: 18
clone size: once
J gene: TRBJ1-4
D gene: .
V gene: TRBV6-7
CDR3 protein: CASSYPGEGAATNEKLFF
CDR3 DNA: TGTGCCAGCAGTTACCCCGGAGAAGGGGCTGCAACTAATGAAAAACTGTTTTTT

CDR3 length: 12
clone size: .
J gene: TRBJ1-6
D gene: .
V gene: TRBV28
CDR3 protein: CASDSADTPLHF
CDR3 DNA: TGTGCCAGCGACAGCGCGGATACACCCCTCCACTTT

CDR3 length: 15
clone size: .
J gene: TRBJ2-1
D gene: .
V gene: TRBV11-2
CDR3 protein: CASSSLTGTHNEQFF
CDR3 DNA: TGTGCCAGCAGCTCCCTAACAGGAACCCACAATGAGCAGTTCTTC

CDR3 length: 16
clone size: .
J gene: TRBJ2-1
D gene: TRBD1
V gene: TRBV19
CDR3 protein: CASSIPSGQGAREQFF
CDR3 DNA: TGTGCCAGTAGTATCCCCTCGGGACAGGGGGCACGCGAGCAGTTCTTC

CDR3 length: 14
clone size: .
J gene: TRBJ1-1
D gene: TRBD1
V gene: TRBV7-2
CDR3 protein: CASSPDRGRTEAFF
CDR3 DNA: TGTGCCAGCAGCCCGGACAGGGGGAGGACTGAAGCTTTCTTT

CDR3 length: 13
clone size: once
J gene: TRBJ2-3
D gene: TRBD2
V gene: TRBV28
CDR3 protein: CASSFLGGDTQYF
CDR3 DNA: TGTGCCAGCAGTTTCCTCGGGGGGGATACGCAGTATTTT

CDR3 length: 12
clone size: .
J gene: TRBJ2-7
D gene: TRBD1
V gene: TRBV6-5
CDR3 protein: CASADRTYEQYF
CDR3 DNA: TGTGCCAGCGCGGACAGGACCTACGAGCAGTACTTC

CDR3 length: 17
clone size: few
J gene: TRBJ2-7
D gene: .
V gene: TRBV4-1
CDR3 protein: CASSQITGGKPTYEQYF
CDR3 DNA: TGCGCCAGCAGCCAAATCACTGGCGGTAAACCAACCTACGAGCAGTACTTC